The clone carrying this T cell receptor (beta chain) turned up a few times. The antigen is undetermined. Separation from the roughly 600-subject first cohort characterized the roughly 110-subject validation cohort, to which the donors belonged. The data were produced by immunoSEQ multiplex PCR, yet TCRdb's version contains in-frame clones alone and is incomplete. The sample yields some 140,000 clones, 80% to 90% seen once. The CDR3 length is 14 residues. Germline loops: CDR1 LNHDA, CDR2 SQIVND (reference sequence). After removal of 6 bases from V and 7 bases from J, the junction contained 9 bases not matched to a gene. This sample is drawn from a study of cytomegalovirus exposure and HLA in healthy donors. Findings and limits, study-wide: The CMV antigen specificity of a few CMV-associated chains was confirmed through in vitro analysis. Reports showed the classifier diagnosing cytomegalovirus status with high specificity and sensitivity. There were 150 or so TCR beta chains listed as cytomegalovirus-associated.

This TCR was sampled from a man aged 18 to 29 in good health and CMV-seronegative. The V gene is TRBV19, the J gene TRBJ1-5; 7 bases match TRBD1. Sequences were obtained from PBMCs. CDR3 region: CASRRDSDYQPQHF. DNA of the CDR3: TGTGCCAGTAGGCGGGACAGCGACTACCAGCCCCAGCATTTT.